Presented here are 4 T cell receptor beta chains from one specimen sequenced in a study of T cells after yellow fever vaccination. TCRdb independently ran MiXCR on the 5' RACE reads; one entry per CDR3 protein. The data show some 390,000 distinct CDR3 sequences, 6% to 8% seen once. The sequenced sample was PBMCs, obtained 5 days after the yellow fever booster vaccination. The receptors originated from a young man who received the YFV17D yellow fever vaccine.

CDR3 protein: CRPLGNTIYF. CDR3 DNA sequence: TGCAGGCCCCTCGGAAACACCATATATTTT. This rearrangement joins TRBV20-1 to TRBJ1-3; D ambiguous. Germline V gene lookup returns CDR1 DFQATT and CDR2 SNEGSKA (reference sequence). The CDR3 totals 10 residues.

This clonotype appeared many times. The chain combines TRBV6-2 or TRBV6-3 with TRBJ2-3, with no clear D. Trimming stripped 5 bases from V and 1 base from J, with 13 bases between. CDR3 size: 15 residues. Germline lookup yields CDR1 MNHEY and CDR2 SVGEGT. The CDR3 DNA follows: TGTGCCAGCAGTGACCCCAGCCTGGGCACAGATACGCAGTATTTT. Protein sequence: CASSDPSLGTDTQYF.

This clonotype has ten or more counts. The CDR3 DNA reads TGTGCCACCAGCAGAGATAAGGGTACAGGCCAGCCCCAGCATTTT. It is translated as CATSRDKGTGQPQHF. The rearrangement joins TRBV15 to TRBJ1-5; a possible D gene is TRBD1 (5 bases). Germline-derived CDR1 and CDR2 are LNHNV and YYDKDF (reference sequence). The CDR3 covers 15 residues. V lost 0 bases and J 7 bases, leaving 13 bases between the germline ends.

The sample holds a few counts of this clonotype. The gene calls are TRBV7-3 and TRBJ1-2, with D possibly TRBD1 on 6 matching bases. The CDR3 sequence is 12 residues long. Germline values: CDR1 SGHTA, CDR2 FQGTGA. The germline V and J ends were trimmed by 4 bases and 7 bases, with 10 bases remaining between them. CDR3 sequence reads: CASSSHRVGYTF. Written as DNA, the CDR3 is TGTGCCAGCAGCTCACACAGGGTTGGCTACACCTTC.